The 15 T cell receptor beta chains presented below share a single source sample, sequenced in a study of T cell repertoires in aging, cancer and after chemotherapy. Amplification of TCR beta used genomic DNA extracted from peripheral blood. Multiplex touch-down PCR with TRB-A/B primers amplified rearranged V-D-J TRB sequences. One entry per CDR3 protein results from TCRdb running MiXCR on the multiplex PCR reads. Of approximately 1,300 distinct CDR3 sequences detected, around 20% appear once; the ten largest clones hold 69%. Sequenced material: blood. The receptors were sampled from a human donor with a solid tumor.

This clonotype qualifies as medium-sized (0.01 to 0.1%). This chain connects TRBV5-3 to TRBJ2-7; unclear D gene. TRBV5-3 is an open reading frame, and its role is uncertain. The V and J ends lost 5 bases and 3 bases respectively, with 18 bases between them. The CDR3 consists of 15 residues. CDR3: CARRGNWTVDYEQYF. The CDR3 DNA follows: TGTGCCAGAAGGGGGAATTGGACGGTAGACTACGAGCAGTACTTC.

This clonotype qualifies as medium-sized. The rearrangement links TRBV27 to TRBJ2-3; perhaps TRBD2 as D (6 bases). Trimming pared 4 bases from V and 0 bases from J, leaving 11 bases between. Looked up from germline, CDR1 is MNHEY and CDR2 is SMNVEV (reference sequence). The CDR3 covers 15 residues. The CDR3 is CASSYAGISTDTQYF. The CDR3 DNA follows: TGTGCCAGCAGTTATGCGGGGATTAGCACAGATACGCAGTATTTT.

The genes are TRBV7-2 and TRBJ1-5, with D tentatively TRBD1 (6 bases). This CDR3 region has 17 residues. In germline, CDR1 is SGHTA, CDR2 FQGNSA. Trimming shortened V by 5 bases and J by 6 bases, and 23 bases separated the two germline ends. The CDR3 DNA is TGTGCCAGCAGCCTGGGCGTAGCGCAGGGGTACTTTCAGCCCCAGCATTTT. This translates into CASSLGVAQGYFQPQHF.

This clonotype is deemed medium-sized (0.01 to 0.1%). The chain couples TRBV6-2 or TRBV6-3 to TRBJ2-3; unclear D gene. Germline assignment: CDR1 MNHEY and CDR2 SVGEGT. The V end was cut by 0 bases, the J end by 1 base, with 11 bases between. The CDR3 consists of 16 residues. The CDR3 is CASSYSSVTGTDTQYF. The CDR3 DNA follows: TGTGCCAGCAGTTACTCGAGTGTCACAGGCACAGATACGCAGTATTTT.

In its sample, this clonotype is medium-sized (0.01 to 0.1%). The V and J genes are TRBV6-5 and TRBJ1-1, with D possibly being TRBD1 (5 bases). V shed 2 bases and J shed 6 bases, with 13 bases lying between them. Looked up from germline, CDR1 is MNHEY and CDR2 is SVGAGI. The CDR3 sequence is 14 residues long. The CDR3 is CASSYQGGISEAFF. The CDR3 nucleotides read TGTGCCAGCAGTTACCAGGGTGGAATCTCTGAAGCTTTCTTT.

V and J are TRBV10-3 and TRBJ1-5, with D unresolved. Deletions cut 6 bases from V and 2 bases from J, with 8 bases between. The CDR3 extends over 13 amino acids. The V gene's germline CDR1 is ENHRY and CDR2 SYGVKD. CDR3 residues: CAIRGVGNQPQHF. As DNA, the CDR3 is TGTGCCATCAGGGGAGTCGGCAATCAGCCCCAGCATTTT.

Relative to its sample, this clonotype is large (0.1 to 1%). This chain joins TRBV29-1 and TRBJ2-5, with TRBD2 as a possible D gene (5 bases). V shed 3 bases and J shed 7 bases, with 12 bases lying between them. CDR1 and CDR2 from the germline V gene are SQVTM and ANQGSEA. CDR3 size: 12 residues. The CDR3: CSVDEGRGTQYF. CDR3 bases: TGCAGCGTTGACGAGGGCCGGGGGACCCAGTACTTC.

In DNA form, the CDR3 reads TGTGCCAGCGGGCCCCCGGACGAGCAGTACTTC. Protein sequence: CASGPPDEQYF. This chain connects TRBV7-2 to TRBJ2-7; D is ambiguous. The CDR3 sequence is 11 residues long. Germline loops: CDR1 SGHTA, CDR2 FQGNSA. The ends were cut back, 8 bases at V and 5 bases at J, with 10 bases in the middle.

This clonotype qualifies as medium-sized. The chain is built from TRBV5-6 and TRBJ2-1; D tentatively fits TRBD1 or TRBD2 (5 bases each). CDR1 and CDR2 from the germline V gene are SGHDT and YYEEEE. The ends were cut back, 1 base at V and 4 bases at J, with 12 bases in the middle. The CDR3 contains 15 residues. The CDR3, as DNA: TGTGCCAGCAGCTTGTTGGGGGATTCATACAATGAGCAGTTCTTC. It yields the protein CASSLLGDSYNEQFF.

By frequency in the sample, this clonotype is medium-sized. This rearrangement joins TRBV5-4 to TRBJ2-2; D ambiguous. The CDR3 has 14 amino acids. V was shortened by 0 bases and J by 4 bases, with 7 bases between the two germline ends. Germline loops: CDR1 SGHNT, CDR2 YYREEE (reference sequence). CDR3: CASSLALFTGELFF. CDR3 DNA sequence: TGTGCCAGCAGCTTGGCACTCTTCACCGGGGAGCTGTTTTTT.

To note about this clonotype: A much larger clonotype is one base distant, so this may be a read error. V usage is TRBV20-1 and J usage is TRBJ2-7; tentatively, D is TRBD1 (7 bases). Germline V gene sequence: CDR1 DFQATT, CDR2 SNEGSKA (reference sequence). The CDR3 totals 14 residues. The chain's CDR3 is CSSRKSQGGYEQYF. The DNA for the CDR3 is TGCAGTTCTAGAAAGTCCCAGGGGGGCTACGAGCAGTACTTC.

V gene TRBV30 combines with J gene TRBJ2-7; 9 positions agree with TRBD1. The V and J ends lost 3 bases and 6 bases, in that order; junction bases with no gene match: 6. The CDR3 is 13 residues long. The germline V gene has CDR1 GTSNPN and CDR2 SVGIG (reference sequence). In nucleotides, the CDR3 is TGTGCCTGGAGGGGACAGGGTGAGGCCGAGCAGTACTTC. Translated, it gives CAWRGQGEAEQYF.

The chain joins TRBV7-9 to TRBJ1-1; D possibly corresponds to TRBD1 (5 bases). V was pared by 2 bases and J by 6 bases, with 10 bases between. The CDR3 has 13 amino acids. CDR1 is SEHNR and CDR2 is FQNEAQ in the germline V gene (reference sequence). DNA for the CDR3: TGTGCCAGCAGCTTAAGGGACCAGGCTGAAGCTTTCTTT. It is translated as CASSLRDQAEAFF. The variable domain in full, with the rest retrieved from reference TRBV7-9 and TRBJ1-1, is DTGVSQNPRHKITKRGQNVTFRCDPISEHNRLYWYRQTLGQGPEFLTYFQNEAQLEKSRLLSDRFSAERPKGSFSTLEIQRTEQGDSAMYLCASSLRDQAEAFFGQGTRLTVV.

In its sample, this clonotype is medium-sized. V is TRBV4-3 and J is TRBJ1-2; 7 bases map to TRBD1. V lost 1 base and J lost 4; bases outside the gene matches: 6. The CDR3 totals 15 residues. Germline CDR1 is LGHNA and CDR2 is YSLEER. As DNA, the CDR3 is TGCGCCAGCAGCCAAGTTAGGGGGCTCGGCTATGGCTACACCTTC. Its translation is CASSQVRGLGYGYTF.

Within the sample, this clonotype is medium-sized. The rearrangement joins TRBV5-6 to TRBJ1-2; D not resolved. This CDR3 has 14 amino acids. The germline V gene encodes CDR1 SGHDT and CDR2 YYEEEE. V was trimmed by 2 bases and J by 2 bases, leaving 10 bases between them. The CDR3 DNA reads TGTGCCAGCAGCTTTTGGAACGGGAACTATGGCTACACCTTC. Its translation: CASSFWNGNYGYTF.